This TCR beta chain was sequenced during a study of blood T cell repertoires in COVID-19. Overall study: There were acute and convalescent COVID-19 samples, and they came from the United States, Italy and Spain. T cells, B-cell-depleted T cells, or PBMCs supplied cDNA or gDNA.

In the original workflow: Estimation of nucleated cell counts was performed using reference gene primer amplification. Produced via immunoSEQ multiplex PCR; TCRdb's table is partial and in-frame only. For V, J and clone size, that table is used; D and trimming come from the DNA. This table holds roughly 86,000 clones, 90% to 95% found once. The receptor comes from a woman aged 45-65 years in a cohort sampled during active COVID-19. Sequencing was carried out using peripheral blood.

The CDR3 DNA reads TGTGCCACTGGGAGATCCTACAATGAGCAGTTCTTC. Translation gives CATGRSYNEQFF. The V and J genes are TRBV3-1 (or the pseudogene TRBV3-2) and TRBJ2-1; D possibly corresponds to TRBD2 (5 bases). The CDR3 consists of 12 residues. V lost 10 bases to trimming and J lost 1 base, with 8 bases between them. The V gene's germline CDR1 is LGHDT and CDR2 YNNKEL (reference sequence).